A selection of T cell receptor beta chains follows, all from one sample in a study of early T cells in non-severe SARS-CoV-2 infection. MiXCR, applied by TCRdb to the 5' RACE reads, yields one record per CDR3 protein. The sample consists of some 100,000 distinct CDR3 sequences, over 12% of them appearing once. Material for sequencing was whole blood. These receptors were obtained from an adult who was a healthcare worker with PCR-confirmed SARS-CoV-2 infection or an uninfected control (not recorded which). Each CDR3 is given without its conserved first and last residue.

CDR3 protein: ASQGQGWKTF; V gene: TRBV10-1; J gene: TRBJ1-1
CDR3 protein: ASRGGSYNEQF; V gene: TRBV28; J gene: TRBJ2-1
CDR3 protein: ASSPTSGGLSAGDTQY; V gene: TRBV5-4; J gene: TRBJ2-3
CDR3 protein: ASSYSGFEDEQF; V gene: TRBV6-5; J gene: TRBJ2-1
CDR3 protein: ASSDQAGRN; V gene: TRBV6-1; J gene: TRBJ1-3
CDR3 protein: ASSLLALGQPQH; V gene: TRBV2; J gene: TRBJ1-5
CDR3 protein: ASSLIGQGIPTDTQY; V gene: TRBV7-9; J gene: TRBJ2-3
CDR3 protein: SVCRDTNTDTQY; V gene: TRBV29-1; J gene: TRBJ2-3
CDR3 protein: ASSSVPYTGIGSEQF; V gene: TRBV11-2; J gene: TRBJ2-1
CDR3 protein: ASTWDAGSNGYT; V gene: TRBV6-6; J gene: TRBJ1-2
CDR3 protein: ASSRAGQGSDHEQF; V gene: TRBV7-7; J gene: TRBJ2-1
CDR3 protein: ASSWAGGPNNEQF; V gene: TRBV7-2; J gene: TRBJ2-1
CDR3 protein: ASSLPPLQQGPKNIQY; V gene: TRBV18; J gene: TRBJ2-4
CDR3 protein: ASSSGSGYTDTQY; V gene: TRBV7-3; J gene: TRBJ2-3
CDR3 protein: ASSDQVSRDGYT; V gene: TRBV2; J gene: TRBJ1-2
CDR3 protein: ASSHSTGGIGETQY; V gene: TRBV4-1; J gene: TRBJ2-5
CDR3 protein: ASSRLSGGSKDTQY; V gene: TRBV3-1; J gene: TRBJ2-3
CDR3 protein: ASSSIGQETQY; V gene: TRBV5-6; J gene: TRBJ2-5
CDR3 protein: ASSLAAGFRTEAF; V gene: TRBV5-1; J gene: TRBJ1-1
CDR3 protein: SVEGRGSVEQF; V gene: TRBV29-1; J gene: TRBJ2-1
CDR3 protein: SVGFSNQPQH; V gene: TRBV29-1; J gene: TRBJ1-5
CDR3 protein: ASSRQGAANEQF; V gene: TRBV6-6; J gene: TRBJ2-1
CDR3 protein: ASSIIGEGTDTQY; V gene: TRBV19; J gene: TRBJ2-3
CDR3 protein: ASRRTIGGNQPQH; V gene: TRBV2; J gene: TRBJ1-5
CDR3 protein: ASSITGGFSGNTIY; V gene: TRBV27; J gene: TRBJ1-3
CDR3 protein: ASSPGTGGGYT; V gene: TRBV3-1; J gene: TRBJ1-2
CDR3 protein: ASSRESDTQY; V gene: TRBV28; J gene: TRBJ2-3
CDR3 protein: ASSQRTGPPGGYT; V gene: TRBV3-1; J gene: TRBJ1-2
CDR3 protein: ASTSMGPETQY; V gene: TRBV12-3/TRBV12-4; J gene: TRBJ2-5
CDR3 protein: ASSQWIGGGPDTQY; V gene: TRBV14; J gene: TRBJ2-3
CDR3 protein: ASSQERGAQETQY; V gene: TRBV4-1; J gene: TRBJ2-5
CDR3 protein: ASSYGTTRGGNEQF; V gene: TRBV6-6; J gene: TRBJ2-1
CDR3 protein: ASSLAGVVSPLH; V gene: TRBV11-2; J gene: TRBJ1-6
CDR3 protein: ASSQLGPQDIQY; V gene: TRBV4-1; J gene: TRBJ2-4
CDR3 protein: ASSPGLAGYELETQY; V gene: TRBV12-3/TRBV12-4; J gene: TRBJ2-5
CDR3 protein: ASSYRSGNTEAF; V gene: TRBV6-6; J gene: TRBJ1-1
CDR3 protein: SVGTGANYGYT; V gene: TRBV29-1; J gene: TRBJ1-2
CDR3 protein: ASSRDWTKAF; V gene: TRBV7-9; J gene: TRBJ1-1
CDR3 protein: ASSWVTGSSYNEQF; V gene: TRBV6-6; J gene: TRBJ2-1
CDR3 protein: ASSLGPTGYSGNTIY; V gene: TRBV5-1; J gene: TRBJ1-3
CDR3 protein: ASSYSIGTGDSPLH; V gene: TRBV6-6; J gene: TRBJ1-6
CDR3 protein: ASSPPSGARTDTQY; V gene: TRBV18; J gene: TRBJ2-3
CDR3 protein: ASSRDRGEDEQF; V gene: TRBV12-3/TRBV12-4; J gene: TRBJ2-1
CDR3 protein: AISESLGEGRGNEQF; V gene: TRBV10-3; J gene: TRBJ2-1
CDR3 protein: SARVAGGPDEQF; V gene: TRBV20-1; J gene: TRBJ2-1
CDR3 protein: ASGLSGANNEQF; V gene: TRBV11-2; J gene: TRBJ2-1